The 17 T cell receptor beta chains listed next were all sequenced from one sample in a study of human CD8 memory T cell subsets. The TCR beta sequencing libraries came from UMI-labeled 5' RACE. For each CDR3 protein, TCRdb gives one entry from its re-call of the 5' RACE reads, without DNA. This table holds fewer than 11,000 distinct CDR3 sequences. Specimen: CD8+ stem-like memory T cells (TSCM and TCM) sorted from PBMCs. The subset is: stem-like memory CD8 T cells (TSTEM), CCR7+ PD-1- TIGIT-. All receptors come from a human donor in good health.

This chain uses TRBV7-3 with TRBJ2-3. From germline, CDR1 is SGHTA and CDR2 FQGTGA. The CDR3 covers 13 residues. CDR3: CASSSTGTDTQYF. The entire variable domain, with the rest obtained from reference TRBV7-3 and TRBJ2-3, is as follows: GAGVSQTPSNKVTEKGKYVELRCDPISGHTALYWYRQSLGQGPEFLIYFQGTGAADDSGLPNDRFFAVRPEGSVSTLKIQRTERGDSAVYLCASSSTGTDTQYFGPGTRLTVL.

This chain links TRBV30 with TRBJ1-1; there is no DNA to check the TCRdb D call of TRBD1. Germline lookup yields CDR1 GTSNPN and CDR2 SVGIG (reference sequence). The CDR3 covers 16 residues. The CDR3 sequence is CAWTTGFMGMNTEAFF.

CDR3: CASSLGGPNYEQYF. The rearrangement uses TRBV6-2 or TRBV6-3 and TRBJ2-7; TCRdb's D call of TRBD1 is untestable without DNA. There are 14 residues in the CDR3. From germline, CDR1 is MNHEY and CDR2 SVGEGT.

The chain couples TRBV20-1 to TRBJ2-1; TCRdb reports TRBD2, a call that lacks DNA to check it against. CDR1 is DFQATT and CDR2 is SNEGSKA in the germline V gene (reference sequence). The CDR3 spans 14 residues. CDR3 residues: CSASTAGDYNEQFF.

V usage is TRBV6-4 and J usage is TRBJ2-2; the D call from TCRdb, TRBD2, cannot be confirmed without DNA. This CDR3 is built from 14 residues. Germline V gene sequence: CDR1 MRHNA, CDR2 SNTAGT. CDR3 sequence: CASSETSDTGELFF.

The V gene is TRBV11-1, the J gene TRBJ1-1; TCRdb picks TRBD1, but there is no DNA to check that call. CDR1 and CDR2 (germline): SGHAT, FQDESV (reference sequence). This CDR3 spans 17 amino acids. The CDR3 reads CASNQLPGTTSTTEAFF.

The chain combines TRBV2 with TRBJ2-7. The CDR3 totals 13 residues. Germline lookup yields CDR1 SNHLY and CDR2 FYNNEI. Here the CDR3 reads CASSEERTYEQYF.

CDR3 sequence: CASSDGGLEDYNEQFF. This chain joins TRBV2 and TRBJ2-1; lacking DNA, the TRBD2 call made by TCRdb goes unchecked. Germline values: CDR1 SNHLY, CDR2 FYNNEI. The CDR3 is 16 residues long.

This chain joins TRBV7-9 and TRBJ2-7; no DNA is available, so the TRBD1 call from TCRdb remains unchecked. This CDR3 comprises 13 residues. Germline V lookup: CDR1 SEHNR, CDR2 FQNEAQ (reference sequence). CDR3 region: CASKSTGLGEQYF.

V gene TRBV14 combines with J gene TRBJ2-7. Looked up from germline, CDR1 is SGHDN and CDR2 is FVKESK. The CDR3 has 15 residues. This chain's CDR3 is CASSQEPVSSYEQYF.

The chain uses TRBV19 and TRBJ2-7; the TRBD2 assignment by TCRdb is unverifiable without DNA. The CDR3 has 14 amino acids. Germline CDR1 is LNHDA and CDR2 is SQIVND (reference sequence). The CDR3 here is CASSSGASPYEQYF.

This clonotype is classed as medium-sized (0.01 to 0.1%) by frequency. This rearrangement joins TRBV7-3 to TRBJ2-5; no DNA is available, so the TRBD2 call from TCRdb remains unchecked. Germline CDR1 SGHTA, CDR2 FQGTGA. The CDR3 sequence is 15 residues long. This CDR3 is CASSSSGGWQETQYF.

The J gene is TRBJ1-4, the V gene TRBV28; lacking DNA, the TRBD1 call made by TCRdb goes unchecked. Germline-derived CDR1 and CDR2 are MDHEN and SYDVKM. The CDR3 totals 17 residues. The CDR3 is CASSSSSGGYRGEKLFF.

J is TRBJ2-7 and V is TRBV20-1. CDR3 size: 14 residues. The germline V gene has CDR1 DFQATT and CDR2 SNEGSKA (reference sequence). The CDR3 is CSARDISGYYEQYF.

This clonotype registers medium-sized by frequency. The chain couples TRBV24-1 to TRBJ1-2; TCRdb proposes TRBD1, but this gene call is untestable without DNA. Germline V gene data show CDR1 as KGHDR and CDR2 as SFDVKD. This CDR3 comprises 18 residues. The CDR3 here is CATSEPWTGTDGNYGYTF.

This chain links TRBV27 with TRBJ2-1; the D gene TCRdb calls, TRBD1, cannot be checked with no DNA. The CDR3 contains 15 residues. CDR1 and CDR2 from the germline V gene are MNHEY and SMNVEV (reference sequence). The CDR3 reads CASSLYGGEGNEQFF.

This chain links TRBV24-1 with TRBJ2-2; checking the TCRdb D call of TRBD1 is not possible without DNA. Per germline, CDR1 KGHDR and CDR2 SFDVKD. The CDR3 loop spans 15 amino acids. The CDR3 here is CATSTGGRDTGELFF.